These 13 T cell receptor beta chains were all obtained from the same sample, sequenced in a study of shared clonotypes between healthy human individuals. Clones were read by immunoSEQ multiplex PCR, and TCRdb kept only the in-frame ones, dropping some. Among over a million clones listed, about four fifths were seen once. Sample: memory CD4+ T cells from PBMCs. The sample's subset: CD45RA-negative fraction. The source is a man aged 18 to 29 in good health. Some clones in this sample may be carry-over from other donors' samples.

V and J are TRBV2 and TRBJ1-2; D not certain. The germline CDR1 and CDR2 sequences are SNHLY and FYNNEI. This CDR3 comprises 16 residues. V gave up 3 bases and J gave up 0 bases, with 14 bases separating them. CDR3: CASSEAWINSNYGYTF. CDR3 nucleotide sequence: TGTGCCAGCAGTGAGGCTTGGATCAATTCTAACTATGGCTACACCTTC. The full variable domain, completed using reference TRBV2 and TRBJ1-2, is EPEVTQTPSHQVTQMGQEVILRCVPISNHLYFYWYRQILGQKVEFLVSFYNNEISEKSEIFDDQFSVERPDGSNFTLKIRSTKLEDSAMYFCASSEAWINSNYGYTFGSGTRLTVV.

This clone was recorded many times. The chain joins TRBV4-1 to TRBJ2-3, with 9 bases that match TRBD2. V shed 1 base, J shed 2 bases, and the junction held 1 base outside the gene matches. Germline CDR1 reads MGHRA; CDR2 reads YSYEKL. The CDR3 is 15 residues long. The chain's CDR3 is CASSQAGLATDTQYF. DNA of the CDR3: TGCGCCAGCAGCCAAGCGGGACTAGCCACAGATACGCAGTATTTT.

The V gene is TRBV6-1, the J gene TRBJ2-3; D not resolved. Looked up from germline, CDR1 is MNHNS and CDR2 is SASEGT. V shed 6 bases and J shed 0 bases, with 13 bases lying between them. The CDR3 has 15 residues. The CDR3 spells CASSRSRISTDTQYF. In DNA form, the CDR3 reads TGTGCCAGCAGCCGGAGCAGGATCAGCACAGATACGCAGTATTTT.

This clone was counted only a few times. CDR3 DNA sequence: TGCGCCAGCAGCTTCGGGACTAGCGGGTACAATGAGCAGTTCTTC. Translated, it gives CASSFGTSGYNEQFF. The J gene is TRBJ2-1, the V gene TRBV5-1, with 12 positions matching TRBD2. This CDR3 is built from 15 residues. The germline V gene has CDR1 SGHRS and CDR2 YFSETQ. The ends lost 2 bases at V and 4 bases at J; junction bases unmatched: 1.

The chain recombines TRBV18 with TRBJ2-5, with 9 bases identical to TRBD1. Germline V CDR1 and CDR2: KGHSH, LQKENI. The CDR3 has 14 residues. The junction had 3 bases not matched to a gene; V was cut back by 4 bases and J by 3 bases. The CDR3 DNA is TGTGCCAGCTCACGGGGACAGGGTGAAGAGACCCAGTACTTC. Protein: CASSRGQGEETQYF.

The genes are TRBV5-1 and TRBJ2-7; D is unresolved. V lost 4 bases and J 5 bases, leaving 16 bases between the germline ends. Germline CDR1 is SGHRS and CDR2 is YFSETQ. The length of the CDR3 is 14 residues. The CDR3 DNA sequence: TGCGCCAGCAGCCCTCTATTGGGAAACGACGAGCAGTACTTC. It encodes CASSPLLGNDEQYF.

As regards this clone: Within the sample, other DNA sequences also encode this same CDR3. This chain joins TRBV6-6 and TRBJ2-2; D ambiguous. In germline, CDR1 is MNHNY, CDR2 SVGAGI (reference sequence). V gave up 2 bases and J gave up 1 base, with 2 bases separating them. CDR3 length: 13 amino acids. This CDR3 reads CASSYLNTGELFF. The CDR3 coding sequence is TGTGCCAGCAGTTACCTGAACACCGGGGAGCTGTTTTTT.

The chain uses TRBV28 and TRBJ1-2; D unresolved. V dropped 3 bases and J dropped 0 bases, with 11 bases sitting between them. CDR1 is MDHEN and CDR2 is SYDVKM in the germline V gene. The CDR3 loop spans 15 amino acids. This CDR3 reads CASSFEGGPNYGYTF. In DNA form, the CDR3 reads TGTGCCAGCAGTTTCGAGGGAGGCCCTAACTATGGCTACACCTTC.

The chain has TRBV7-8 and TRBJ2-3; 12 nucleotides match TRBD1. V dropped 1 base and J dropped 3; count of bases not matched to a gene: 8. There are 18 residues in the CDR3. Germline CDR1 is SGHVS and CDR2 is FQNEAQ. In DNA form, the CDR3 reads TGTGCCAGCAGCTTAGTGGGACAGGGGGCGCGAAGGACAGATACGCAGTATTTT. Its translation: CASSLVGQGARRTDTQYF.

The chain couples TRBV19 to TRBJ2-7; 8 bases match TRBD2. Germline values: CDR1 LNHDA, CDR2 SQIVND (reference sequence). The CDR3 loop spans 14 amino acids. Trimming removed 5 bases from V and 3 bases from J; junction bases left unmatched: 6. CDR3: CASSESGGNYEQYF. In DNA form, the CDR3 reads TGTGCCAGTAGTGAAAGCGGGGGCAACTACGAGCAGTACTTC.

The chain joins TRBV28 to TRBJ1-2; TRBD1 agrees at 9 bases. The CDR3 runs 15 residues. The ends lost 5 bases at V and 8 bases at J; junction bases unmatched: 12. Germline V gives CDR1 MDHEN, CDR2 SYDVKM. CDR3 region: CASSGEDRGGRGYTF. Written as DNA, the CDR3 is TGTGCCAGCAGTGGGGAGGACAGGGGTGGAAGGGGCTACACCTTC.

V gene TRBV5-4 combines with J gene TRBJ1-1, with D hard to call. The CDR3 has 13 residues. V lost 2 bases and J lost 13, with 18 bases in between. CDR1 and CDR2 (germline): SGHNT, YYREEE (reference sequence). As DNA, the CDR3 is TGTGCCAGCAGCTTCGGGGAAAGAAGTCGTAATTTCTTT. Its translation is CASSFGERSRNFF. Full variable domain (missing parts from reference TRBV5-4 and TRBJ1-1): ETGVTQSPTHLIKTRGQQVTLRCSSQSGHNTVSWYQQALGQGPQFIFQYYREEENGRGNFPPRFSGLQFPNYSSELNVNALELDDSALYLCASSFGERSRNFFGQGTRLTVV.

This clone was detected only a few times. CDR3 region: CAISGTANEKLFF. The CDR3 DNA is TGTGCCATCAGCGGGACAGCTAATGAAAAACTGTTTTTT. J is TRBJ1-4 and V is TRBV10-3; TRBD1 aligns across 7 bases. Germline V lookup: CDR1 ENHRY, CDR2 SYGVKD. This CDR3 has 13 residues. The J segment lost 3 bases and the V segment lost 6 bases, leaving 1 base of the junction unmatched.